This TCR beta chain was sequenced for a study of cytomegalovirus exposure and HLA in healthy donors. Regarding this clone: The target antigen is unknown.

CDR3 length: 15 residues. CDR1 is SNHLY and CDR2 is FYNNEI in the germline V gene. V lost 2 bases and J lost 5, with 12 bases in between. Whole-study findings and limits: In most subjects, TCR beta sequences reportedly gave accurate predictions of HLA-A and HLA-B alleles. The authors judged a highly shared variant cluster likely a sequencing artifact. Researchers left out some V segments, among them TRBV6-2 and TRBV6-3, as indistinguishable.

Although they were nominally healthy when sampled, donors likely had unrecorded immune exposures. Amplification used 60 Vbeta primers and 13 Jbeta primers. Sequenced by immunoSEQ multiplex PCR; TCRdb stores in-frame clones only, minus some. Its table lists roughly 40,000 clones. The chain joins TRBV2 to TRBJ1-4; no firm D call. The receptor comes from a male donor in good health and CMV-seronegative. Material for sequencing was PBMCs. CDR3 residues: CASSELSLENEKLFF. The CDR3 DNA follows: TGTGCCAGCAGTGAACTTTCTCTGGAGAATGAAAAACTGTTTTTT.